This TCR beta chain was retrieved from a study of T cells in Graves' hyperthyroidism and ophthalmopathy. Overall study findings and caveats: Blood also showed most of the thyroid clonotypes that were expanded above 0.001. From stable hyperthyroidism, ophthalmopathy was separated by a 13 V-J model.

TCR beta CDR3 regions were amplified from RNA. An initial round of RT-PCR targeting the TCR CDR3 relied on the HTBI primer set. MiXCR was run by TCRdb on the multiplex PCR reads, yielding one entry per CDR3 protein. The sample carries around 300,000 distinct CDR3 sequences, roughly 15% recorded once. The patients, who ranged from 18 to 65 in age, presented with newly diagnosed hyperthyroidism lasting under 2 months. Diagnoses rested on clinical symptoms, serum thyroxine and TRAb, thyroid ultrasound and orbital computed tomography. This clonotype was counted at least ten times. Its antigen is unknown. Germline CDR1 is KGHDR and CDR2 is SFDVKD. CDR3 length equals 15 residues. J gave up 8 bases and V 3 bases, and 8 bases lay outside the gene matches.

V usage is TRBV24-1 and J usage is TRBJ2-1; TRBD1 matches 8 bases. The TCR comes from a woman between 45 and 60 years old with Graves' hyperthyroidism that later progressed to Graves' ophthalmopathy. The sequenced sample consisted of blood. CDR3 amino acids: CATSDPGTGLYEQFF. The CDR3 DNA sequence: TGTGCCACCAGTGATCCCGGGACAGGACTGTATGAGCAGTTCTTC.